These T cell receptor beta chains were read from a single sample in a study of tumor-infiltrating lymphocytes in primary liver carcinoma. TCRdb itself ran the multiplex PCR reads through MiXCR, one entry per CDR3 protein. The sample carries tens of thousands of distinct CDR3 sequences, 71% recorded once. The sequenced sample consisted of liver tumor tissue from sampling region 4. The receptors derive from a man aged 40-55 years with primary liver carcinoma and hepatitis B virus infection. Each CDR3 is given with its conserved first and last residue. A D gene is named only where the DNA matches it firmly. Clone size is stated in some rows and not others, as once, few, many or a class when expanded.

NA	once	TRBV12-3/TRBV12-4	18	TRBJ2-2	CVSSFPTGGLANTEELFF	TGTGTCAGCAGCTTCCCCACGGGGGGCTTAGCGAACACCGAGGAGCTGTTTTTT
NA	NA	TRBV29-1	13	TRBJ2-7	CSVASTELHEQYF	TGCAGCGTTGCCTCGACAGAGCTCCACGAGCAGTACTTC
NA	NA	TRBV6-1	13	TRBJ1-5	CASISVLGGIQHF	TGTGCCAGCATTAGCGTCCTTGGCGGGATCCAGCATTTT
TRBD2	NA	TRBV6-1	15	TRBJ2-1	CASSETSGSSHEQFF	TGTGCCAGCAGTGAGACAAGCGGGAGTTCCCATGAGCAGTTCTTC
TRBD2	NA	TRBV28	16	TRBJ2-1	CASSHLGLAGCNEQFF	TGTGCCAGCAGTCACCTCGGACTAGCGGGATGCAATGAGCAGTTCTTC
TRBD1	once	TRBV6-6	15	TRBJ1-6	CATKGGQDYNSPLHF	TGTGCCACCAAAGGGGGACAGGACTATAATTCGCCCCTCCACTTT
TRBD1	NA	TRBV20-1	13	TRBJ1-5	CSAAGQVNQPQHF	TGCAGTGCTGCGGGACAGGTGAATCAGCCCCAGCATTTT
TRBD1	many	TRBV5-5	15	TRBJ2-7	CASSWDRAYSYEQYF	TGTGCCAGCAGCTGGGACAGGGCTTACTCCTACGAGCAGTACTTC
NA	NA	TRBV11-2	17	TRBJ2-2	CASSLPLGGANTRELFF	TGTGCCAGCAGCCTACCATTAGGAGGGGCGAACACCCGTGAGCTGTTTTTT
NA	many	TRBV6-6	13	TRBJ1-2	CASKAGVDYGYTF	TGTGCCAGCAAGGCAGGGGTGGACTATGGCTACACCTTC
TRBD2	NA	TRBV29-1	14	TRBJ2-7	CSVDSGRAIYEQHF	TGCAGCGTCGATAGCGGGAGAGCCATCTACGAGCAGCACTTC
TRBD1	NA	TRBV6-1	14	TRBJ2-1	CAGRDRASYNEQFF	TGTGCCGGTCGGGACAGGGCCTCCTACAATGAGCAGTTCTTC
NA	NA	TRBV11-2	14	TRBJ1-1	CANNNRGWKSEAFF	TGTGCCAACAACAATAGGGGGTGGAAGTCTGAAGCTTTCTTT
NA	NA	TRBV12-3/TRBV12-4	14	TRBJ2-7	CASSMGRGSYEQYF	TGTGCCAGCAGTATGGGACGGGGGTCCTACGAGCAGTACTTC
NA	once	TRBV11-1	15	TRBJ2-1	CATSFQGPLDNEQFF	TGTGCCACCAGTTTCCAGGGACCGCTGGACAATGAGCAGTTCTTC
NA	NA	TRBV5-6	14	TRBJ2-5	CASGFPGAGETQYF	TGTGCCAGCGGCTTTCCGGGGGCGGGAGAGACCCAATACTTC
TRBD2	NA	TRBV11-2	16	TRBJ2-1	CISSLELLAGMNEQFF	TGTATCAGCAGTTTAGAGCTCCTAGCGGGAATGAACGAGCAGTTCTTC
NA	once	TRBV29-1	14	TRBJ1-2	CSAEAEEGVDSYTF	TGCAGCGCTGAAGCGGAAGAAGGGGTGGATAGCTACACCTTC
NA	NA	TRBV7-2	14	TRBJ2-2	CTSIRDFRSGELVF	TGTACCAGCATCCGGGACTTTAGATCCGGGGAGCTGGTTTTT
NA	NA	TRBV29-1	15	TRBJ1-1	CSVRSGWAMNTEAFF	TGCAGCGTTAGATCCGGGTGGGCTATGAACACTGAGGCTTTCTTT
NA	NA	TRBV4-1	14	TRBJ1-1	CASRQVSSGTEAFF	TGTGCCAGCAGACAAGTAAGCTCGGGCACTGAAGCTTTCTTT
NA	NA	TRBV5-5	16	TRBJ1-1	CASSSTGWNMNTEAFF	TGTGCCAGCAGCTCAACTGGGTGGAACATGAACACTGAAGCTTTCTTC
TRBD2	NA	TRBV5-8	16	TRBJ2-7	CANGLSLAGIGSEQYF	TGTGCCAACGGCTTGTCACTAGCGGGAATCGGGAGCGAGCAGTACTTC
NA	NA	TRBV4-1	14	TRBJ2-1	CASSQEVNYNERFF	TGCGCCAGCAGCCAAGAGGTCAATTACAATGAGCGGTTCTTT
NA	NA	TRBV11-2	13	TRBJ2-2	CVISLQYTGELFF	TGTGTCATCAGCTTACAGTACACCGGGGAGCTGTTTTTC
TRBD1	NA	TRBV6-6	14	TRBJ1-1	CVSRQTGSRTEAFF	TGTGTCAGCAGGCAGACAGGGTCAAGAACTGAAGCTTTCTTT
TRBD1	many	TRBV5-1	16	TRBJ2-6	CASSWGQNSGANVLTF	TGCGCCAGCAGCTGGGGACAGAACTCTGGGGCCAACGTCCTGACTTTC
NA	many	TRBV10-2	16	TRBJ2-5	CASSAGLLAAQETQYF	TGCGCCAGCAGTGCCGGGTTACTAGCAGCTCAAGAGACCCAGTACTTC
TRBD2	NA	TRBV4-3	17	TRBJ2-1	CASSQDRGGVGSNVRFF	TGCGCCAGCAGCCAAGACCGGGGGGGAGTAGGTTCCAATGTGCGGTTCTTC
NA	NA	TRBV4-2	14	TRBJ2-2	CASSTWGYIGELFF	TGTGCCAGCAGCACATGGGGTTACATCGGGGAGCTGTTCTTT
NA	few	TRBV4-2	17	TRBJ2-3	CVSSQEWGAASTDTQYF	TGTGTCAGCAGCCAAGAATGGGGGGCAGCTAGCACAGATACGCAGTATTTT
NA	NA	TRBV6-1	15	TRBJ1-2	CASGLTETTNYGYTF	TGTGCCAGCGGCTTGACGGAGACAACTAACTATGGCTACACCTTC
NA	few	TRBV12-3/TRBV12-4	11	TRBJ2-1	CASSAGIGQFF	TGTGCCAGCAGTGCAGGGATAGGGCAGTTCTTC
NA	many	TRBV5-6	16	TRBJ2-6	CASSLVGDSGANVLTF	TGTGCCAGCAGCCTGGTGGGGGACTCTGGGGCCAACGTCCTGACTTTC
NA	NA	TRBV2	11	TRBJ2-1	CALPTRNEQFF	TGTGCCCTCCCTACCCGGAATGAGCAGTTCTTC
NA	NA	TRBV4-1	16	TRBJ2-4	CASSRSVDGTKNIQYF	TGCGCCAGCAGCCGAAGTGTTGATGGGACCAAGAACATTCAGTACTTC
NA	NA	TRBV12-3/TRBV12-4	15	TRBJ2-7	CVSRLKYTSTYEQYF	TGTGTCAGCCGACTAAAGTACACAAGTACCTACGAGCAGTACTTC
TRBD1	many	TRBV10-1	14	TRBJ2-5	CASSQDRGEETQYF	TGCGCCAGCAGTCAGGACAGGGGGGAAGAGACCCAGTACTTC
TRBD2	NA	TRBV12-3/TRBV12-4	14	TRBJ2-4	CASSLVTSGSIQYF	TGTGCCAGCAGTCTCGTGACTAGCGGGAGCATTCAGTACTTC
TRBD2	NA	TRBV11-2	19	TRBJ2-3	CASSLVRLAGGPMADTQYF	TGTGCCAGCAGCTTAGTCAGACTAGCAGGAGGGCCGATGGCAGATACGCAGTATTTT
TRBD2	NA	TRBV11-2	15	TRBJ2-7	CARSQYSGGGYEQYF	TGTGCCAGGAGCCAATATTCGGGAGGGGGTTACGAGCAGTACTTC
NA	NA	TRBV2	12	TRBJ2-3	CASGPGTDTQYF	TGTGCCAGCGGTCCAGGCACAGATACGCAGTATTTT
NA	few	TRBV12-3/TRBV12-4	13	TRBJ2-3	CVSSPLWGDTLYF	TGTGTCAGCAGTCCACTTTGGGGAGATACGCTGTATTTT
NA	few	TRBV24-1	14	TRBJ2-5	CATGPSRDQETQYF	TGTGCCACCGGACCCTCTAGGGACCAAGAGACCCAGTACTTC
NA	many	TRBV6-1	13	TRBJ2-5	CASSREPEETQYF	TGTGCCAGCAGTCGGGAGCCGGAGGAGACCCAGTACTTC